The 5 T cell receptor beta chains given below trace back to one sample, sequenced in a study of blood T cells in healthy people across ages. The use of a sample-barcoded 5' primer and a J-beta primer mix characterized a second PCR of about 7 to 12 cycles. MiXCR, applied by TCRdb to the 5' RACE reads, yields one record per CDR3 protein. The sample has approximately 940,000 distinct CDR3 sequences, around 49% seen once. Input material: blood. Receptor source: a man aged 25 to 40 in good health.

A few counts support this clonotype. CDR3 nucleotides: TGCAGCGCCATAAGGACAGGCACCTACGAGCAGTACTTC. As protein: CSAIRTGTYEQYF. The chain recombines TRBV29-1 with TRBJ2-7, with 7 bases identical to TRBD1. V gave up 7 bases and J gave up 2 bases; unmatched junction bases: 8. Germline lookup yields CDR1 SQVTM and CDR2 ANQGSEA. The CDR3 runs 13 residues.

CDR3 sequence (DNA): TGTGCCAGCAGCCCGTCCGGGACAGCCTGGACGGGAGCGGATACGCAGTATTTT. Residues: CASSPSGTAWTGADTQYF. The chain links TRBV9 to TRBJ2-3, with a weak D call TRBD1 (7 bases). From germline, CDR1 is SGDLS and CDR2 YYNGEE. CDR3 length: 18 residues. V shed 4 bases and J shed 6 bases, with 27 bases lying between them.

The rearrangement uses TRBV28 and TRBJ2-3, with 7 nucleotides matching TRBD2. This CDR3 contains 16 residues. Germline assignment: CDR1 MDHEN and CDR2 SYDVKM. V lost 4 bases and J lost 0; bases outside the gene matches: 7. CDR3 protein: CASSSLLLASTDTQYF. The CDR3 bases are TGTGCCAGCAGTTCCCTCCTACTAGCGAGCACAGATACGCAGTATTTT.

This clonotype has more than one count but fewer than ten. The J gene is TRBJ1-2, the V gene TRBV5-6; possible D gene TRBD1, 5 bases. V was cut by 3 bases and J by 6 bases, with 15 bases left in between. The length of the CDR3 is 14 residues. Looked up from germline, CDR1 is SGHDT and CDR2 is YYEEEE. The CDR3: CASSWGLGPDGYTF. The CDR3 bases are TGTGCCAGCAGCTGGGGGTTAGGTCCCGATGGCTACACCTTC.

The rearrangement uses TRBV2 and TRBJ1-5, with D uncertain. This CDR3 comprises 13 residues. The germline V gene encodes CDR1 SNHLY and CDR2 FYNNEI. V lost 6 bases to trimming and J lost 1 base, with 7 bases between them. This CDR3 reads CASRPPSNQPQHF. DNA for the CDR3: TGTGCCAGCAGACCCCCGAGCAATCAGCCCCAGCATTTT.